This is a list of T cell receptor beta chains from one sample in a study of shared clonotypes between healthy human individuals. Using immunoSEQ multiplex PCR, the repertoire was profiled, and TCRdb retains in-frame clones only, with some absent. The sample holds about 2 million clones, about 95% seen once. Sequenced sample: naive CD8+ T cells sorted from blood. These receptors came from a man between 18 and 35 years old in good health. CDR3s include the opening cysteine and the closing phenylalanine or tryptophan. Fields, in order: D gene, clone size, V gene, J gene, CDR3 DNA, CDR3 protein. The D gene is left open where the match is weak. Rows give clone size only sometimes, using once, few, many, or a class for an expanded clone.

.	.	TRBV13	TRBJ2-1	TGTGCCAGCAGCTTAGGTCCGGATGAGCAGTTCTTC	CASSLGPDEQFF
.	.	TRBV6-5	TRBJ2-3	TGTGCCAGCAGAAAAGGGGACTGGAGCACAGATACGCAGTATTTT	CASRKGDWSTDTQYF
TRBD1	few	TRBV10-1	TRBJ1-2	TGCGCCAGCAGCGAAGGACAGGGCACGCTTACCTTC	CASSEGQGTLTF
.	.	TRBV7-9	TRBJ2-7	TGTGCCAGCAGCCACGTCCGGGACCCGGTCTACGAGCAGTACTTC	CASSHVRDPVYEQYF
.	.	TRBV13	TRBJ2-5	TGTGCCAGCAGCTACTCCGAGGGGCTGAGGGAGACCCAGTACTTC	CASSYSEGLRETQYF
.	once	TRBV4-2	TRBJ2-7	TGTGCCAGCAGCCAAGGGGCCCAGGGGTCTCCCTACGAGCAGTACTTC	CASSQGAQGSPYEQYF
TRBD2	once	TRBV6-5	TRBJ2-7	TGTGCCAGCAGTTACAGCGGGAGGGCCTACGAGCAGTACTTC	CASSYSGRAYEQYF
.	once	TRBV10-3	TRBJ2-3	TGTGCCATCAGTGATTCGACCCCACTTTACACAGATACGCAGTATTTT	CAISDSTPLYTDTQYF
.	few	TRBV27	TRBJ1-6	TGTGCCAGCGGTGAGGGAAACCCACTTCTCCACCTTAATTCACCCCTCCACTTT	CASGEGNPLLHLNSPLHF
.	.	TRBV6-5	TRBJ2-2	TGTGCCAGCAGTCCCATGACCGGGGAGCTGTTTTTT	CASSPMTGELFF
TRBD2	.	TRBV27	TRBJ2-3	TGTGCCAGCAGTTTAACCCCCGGGCTAGCGGGAGGAATAGATACGCAGTATTTT	CASSLTPGLAGGIDTQYF
.	.	TRBV7-9	TRBJ2-7	TGTGCCAGCAGCTCAGGTTTGGGACACAAATCCTACGAGCAGTACTTC	CASSSGLGHKSYEQYF
.	.	TRBV9	TRBJ1-1	TGTGCCAGCAGCGTAGGACGGGGAGGTGGCACTGAAGCTTTCTTT	CASSVGRGGGTEAFF
TRBD1	.	TRBV27	TRBJ2-7	TGTGCCAGCAGAAGGGACAGCTCCTACGAGCAGTACTTC	CASRRDSSYEQYF
.	.	TRBV27	TRBJ1-3	TGTGCCAGCAGTTTATCGGGGACATCTGGAAACACCATATATTTT	CASSLSGTSGNTIYF
TRBD1	.	TRBV13	TRBJ2-5	TGTGCCAGCAGCTTGCGGACAGGGGAAGAGACCCAGTACTTC	CASSLRTGEETQYF
.	.	TRBV6-5	TRBJ1-5	TGTGCCAGCAGTTACTCGACCGGGCTCCAGCCCCAGCATTTT	CASSYSTGLQPQHF
.	.	TRBV5-1	TRBJ2-5	TGCGCCAGCAGCCGACTAGGAAATATCCAAGAGACCCAGTACTTC	CASSRLGNIQETQYF
.	.	TRBV30	TRBJ1-1	TGTGCCTGGGACCTTGGGGGCACTGAAGCTTTCTTT	CAWDLGGTEAFF
TRBD1	.	TRBV5-6	TRBJ2-7	TGTGCCAGCAGCCGACAGGGATACTACGAGCAGTACTTC	CASSRQGYYEQYF
.	.	TRBV15	TRBJ2-7	TGTGCCACCAGCAGAGGCCCGAATGGGGAGCAGTACTTC	CATSRGPNGEQYF
TRBD1	.	TRBV27	TRBJ2-4	TGTGCCAGCAGTTTATCGACCCCGGACAGGCTGATAGCCAAAAACATTCAGTACTTC	CASSLSTPDRLIAKNIQYF
.	once	TRBV11-2	TRBJ2-7	TGTGCCAGCAGCTTACATATAGGCTACGAGCAGTACTTC	CASSLHIGYEQYF
.	once	TRBV27	TRBJ2-5	TGTGCCAGCAGCTCTCTAACAGGGACCCAGTACTTC	CASSSLTGTQYF
.	.	TRBV19	TRBJ2-7	TGTGCCAGTGCGGGCGATACCTACGAGCAGTACTTC	CASAGDTYEQYF
.	.	TRBV11-3	TRBJ2-1	TGTGCCAGCAGCTCCCAATTGGGAAACAATGAGCAGTTCTTC	CASSSQLGNNEQFF
.	.	TRBV28	TRBJ2-3	TGTGCCAGCAGTTTGGACTACCTAGATACGCAGTATTTT	CASSLDYLDTQYF
.	.	TRBV19	TRBJ1-5	TGTGCCAGTAAGGTGGCAGGCGGGGGAAATCAGCCCCAGCATTTT	CASKVAGGGNQPQHF
TRBD1	.	TRBV27	TRBJ2-7	TGTGCCAGCTGGGGACAGGGGGCTTACGAGCAGTACTTC	CASWGQGAYEQYF
.	.	TRBV27	TRBJ2-7	TGTGCCAGCAGTGGAGGGGGAATCTCCTACGAGCAGTACTTC	CASSGGGISYEQYF
.	.	TRBV28	TRBJ1-5	TGTGCCAGCAGTTTTCAAGACCGTCAGCCCCAGCATTTT	CASSFQDRQPQHF
TRBD2	.	TRBV6-6	TRBJ2-7	TGTGCCAGCAGTTACGAGACTAGCGCCCCCTACGAGCAGTACTTC	CASSYETSAPYEQYF
TRBD1	.	TRBV6-5	TRBJ2-7	TGTGCCAGCAGTTCGGACAGGGGGGTCGAGCAGTACTTC	CASSSDRGVEQYF
.	.	TRBV11-2	TRBJ2-7	TGTGCCAGCAGCTTAGGAACAGGGAATAGCTACGAGCAGTACTTC	CASSLGTGNSYEQYF
.	.	TRBV4-3	TRBJ1-1	TGCGCCAGCAGCCAATGGGGGGGGTTTGCGGTCCCTGAAGCTTTCTTT	CASSQWGGFAVPEAFF
TRBD2	.	TRBV19	TRBJ2-1	TGTGCCAGTAAGCGGGAGATAGGGAATGAGCAGTTCTTC	CASKREIGNEQFF
.	.	TRBV4-1	TRBJ1-5	TGCGCCAGCAGCTACAGGACAAATCAGCCCCAGCATTTT	CASSYRTNQPQHF
.	.	TRBV5-1	TRBJ2-5	TGCGCCAGCAGCCTGATGGGATCGGAGGAGACCCAGTACTTC	CASSLMGSEETQYF
TRBD2	.	TRBV13	TRBJ2-1	TGTGCCAGCAGCACCCGACTAGCGGGGGCTGATAACAATGAGCAGTTCTTC	CASSTRLAGADNNEQFF
TRBD1	.	TRBV5-4	TRBJ2-7	TGTGCCAGCAACACAATGGACAGGGGATCCTACGAGCAGTACTTC	CASNTMDRGSYEQYF
.	.	TRBV27	TRBJ2-2	TGTGCCAGCTCTGCGGGCAGGGTGAACACCGGGGAGCTGTTTTTT	CASSAGRVNTGELFF
.	.	TRBV6-5	TRBJ1-1	TGTGCCAGCAGACCAGATAACACTGAAGCTTTCTTT	CASRPDNTEAFF
TRBD2	.	TRBV5-6	TRBJ2-1	TGTGCCAGCAGCTTGATAGCGGGAGTGAATGAGCAGTTCTTC	CASSLIAGVNEQFF
.	.	TRBV10-2	TRBJ2-7	TGCGCCAGCAGCGACGGATCCTACGAGCAGTACTTC	CASSDGSYEQYF
.	once	TRBV6-5	TRBJ2-7	TGTGCCAGCAGTCAGGGCTTTGGAGGGAACGAGCAGTACTTC	CASSQGFGGNEQYF
.	.	TRBV7-2	TRBJ2-2	TGTGCCAGCAGCTGGACTGGAAACGGGGAGCTGTTTTTT	CASSWTGNGELFF
.	.	TRBV14	TRBJ1-4	TGTGCCAGCAGCCAAGATTACAAGTGGGCAGGGGTTAATGAAAAACTGTTTTTT	CASSQDYKWAGVNEKLFF
.	.	TRBV4-3	TRBJ2-1	TGCGCCAGCAGCCCCCGGGAACTTAGCTCCTACAATGAGCAGTTCTTC	CASSPRELSSYNEQFF
.	.	TRBV4-3	TRBJ2-1	TGCGCCAGCAGCCAAGGTGTTTGGGAGAGCTCCTACAATGAGCAGTTCTTC	CASSQGVWESSYNEQFF
TRBD1	.	TRBV6-5	TRBJ2-7	TGTGCCAGCAGTTACGACAGGGGGCTTGACGAGCAGTACTTC	CASSYDRGLDEQYF
.	.	TRBV20-1	TRBJ2-5	TGCAGTGCTAGAGCCCAAGAGACCCAGTACTTC	CSARAQETQYF
.	.	TRBV5-4	TRBJ1-4	TGTGCCAGCAGCCCGCGGGGGGCAGTCCTTGCAACTAATGAAAAACTGTTTTTT	CASSPRGAVLATNEKLFF
.	.	TRBV6-5	TRBJ1-1	TGTGCCAGCAGTTATAACAGGGACACTGAAGCTTTCTTT	CASSYNRDTEAFF
TRBD2	.	TRBV5-1	TRBJ2-5	TGCGCCAGCAGCTCAGCATTGGCGGGGGGGCGTCAAGAGACCCAGTACTTC	CASSSALAGGRQETQYF
.	.	TRBV9	TRBJ2-2	TGTGCCAGCAGCCGAGGGGACCTACGCACCGGGGAGCTGTTTTTT	CASSRGDLRTGELFF
.	.	TRBV29-1	TRBJ2-3	TGCAGCGTGGATCCGGGGGTAGAGGGCACAGATACGCAGTATTTT	CSVDPGVEGTDTQYF
.	.	TRBV7-2	TRBJ2-1	TGTGCCAGCAGCAGATGGGATGAGCAGTTCTTC	CASSRWDEQFF
.	.	TRBV4-1	TRBJ2-1	TGCGCCAGCAGCCTTAAAGGAGGGGTTGGGTACAATGAGCAGTTCTTC	CASSLKGGVGYNEQFF